The entry below gives a single T cell receptor beta chain sequence along with its context. The clone's antigen remains unknown. No much larger clone exists at a distance of one base, and base qualities are not known. Peripheral blood CD8+ and CD4+ T cells from healthy donors, Susac syndrome patients and multiple sclerosis patients were profiled using high-throughput TCR beta sequencing. Multiple sclerosis controls were treatment-naive patients with stable or active relapsing-remitting disease fulfilling revised McDonald criteria. Bulk CD8+ and CD4+ T cells were purified by magnetic negative isolation, whereas CD8+ TEMRA cells were enriched by FACS. Blood was collected in EDTA tubes and processed within 24 hours, with PBMCs isolated through density gradient centrifugation. PBMCs intended for TCR sequencing were cryopreserved in liquid nitrogen and thawed later in a water bath at 37 degrees C. The sorted or isolated CD4+, CD8+ and CD8+ TEMRA cells had a purity of 90% or higher.

The data belong to a study of CD8 T cells in Susac syndrome (dated by TCRdb to the late 2010s). With respect to the entire study: The study used repertoire sequencing to test whether antigen drove CD8+ T cell activation and differentiation in Susac syndrome.

From cysteine to phenylalanine, the CDR3 is 11 amino acids long. The read is trimmed to its CDR3 DNA, 33 bases read in frame from base 1. As encoded in the germline V gene, CDR1 is SQVTM while CDR2 is ANQGSEA. Between the V and J ends, shortened by 7 bases and 8 bases respectively, the junction contains 14 bases. RNA was extracted with the RNeasy kit and about 0.5 to 1 ug was reverse transcribed using random hexamers. The immunoSEQ multiplex PCR assay, which covers 54 Vbeta and 13 Jbeta segments, was used to amplify TCR beta CDR3 regions. PCR amplification bias was corrected by using a synthetic template baseline for primer optimization and computational correction. In the original analysis: Reads were annotated to V, D and J genes per IMGT and analyzed with immunoSEQ Analyzer, keeping only productive sequences. To calculate clonality, Shannon entropy was normalized by log2 of the number of productive unique sequences and then subtracted from one. For each patient and control, public and private clones were evaluated among the 100 most prevalent clones. Clones were defined as Susac-specific when absent from the healthy and MS cohorts, from about a thousand published viral clones and from other ImmuneACCESS disease sequences. TCRdb trimmed the raw reads at Q25, called clones with MiXCR and kept productive beta chains. Rows matching on CDR3 protein sequence are summarized as one entry with the most common DNA and genes. The V and J calls were not made by the authors but by TCRdb's processing. The sample profile shows approximately 200,000 distinct CDR3 sequences; around 93% of them were found once. Of the sample, about 0.08% falls within the top ten clones.

Study-wide findings and limitations: The study acknowledged that relatively few individuals were included in the TCR sequencing and HLA analysis.

The receptor's source is a human donor with multiple sclerosis. Sequenced sample: CD4+ T cells from PBMCs. The chain uses TRBV29-1 and TRBJ1-2, with TRBD1 tentatively as D gene (6 bases match). The CDR3 sequence is CSAEGGGGYTF. The DNA sequence follows: TGCAGCGCCGAAGGGGGAGGAGGCTACACCTTC.